These 23 T cell receptor beta chains were all obtained from the same sample, sequenced in a study of blood T cell dynamics during melanoma immunotherapy. Time point described: pre-treatment baseline. The protocol was immunoSEQ multiplex PCR, while the TCRdb copy is restricted to in-frame clones and leaves out a portion. The sample yields about 5,000 clones, around 90% seen once. Source: blood, taken from a patient treated with checkpoint blockade. All receptors come from a human donor with melanoma.

The chain carries TRBV2 and TRBJ1-2; 9 nucleotides align to TRBD1. The V segment lost 8 bases and the J segment 3 bases; nucleotides outside the gene matches: 10. In germline, CDR1 is SNHLY, CDR2 FYNNEI. This CDR3 is built from 15 residues. The CDR3 region is CASWAGTGRYYGYTF. The CDR3 nucleotides are TGTGCCAGCTGGGCCGGGACAGGGAGATACTATGGCTACACCTTC. The full variable domain, completed using reference TRBV2 and TRBJ1-2, is EPEVTQTPSHQVTQMGQEVILRCVPISNHLYFYWYRQILGQKVEFLVSFYNNEISEKSEIFDDQFSVERPDGSNFTLKIRSTKLEDSAMYFCASWAGTGRYYGYTFGSGTRLTVV.

The V gene is TRBV5-6, the J gene TRBJ2-1; TRBD2 matches at 10 bases. V was clipped by 1 base and J by 4 bases; unmatched bases: 2. The V gene's germline CDR1 is SGHDT and CDR2 YYEEEE. The CDR3 consists of 15 residues. CDR3 region: CASSLRTSGYNEQFF. CDR3 DNA: TGTGCCAGCAGCTTGAGGACTAGCGGTTACAATGAGCAGTTCTTC.

The chain couples TRBV7-7 to TRBJ2-3; perhaps TRBD2 as D (5 bases). The germline gives CDR1 SSHAT, CDR2 FNYEAQ (reference sequence). The CDR3 has 14 amino acids. Deletions cut 5 bases from V and 5 bases from J, with 14 bases between. The chain's CDR3 is CASSGGSAGDTQYF. DNA for the CDR3: TGTGCCAGCAGCGGCGGATCTGCGGGAGATACGCAGTATTTT.

The chain links TRBV7-2 to TRBJ1-2; 8 bases line up with TRBD1. The CDR3 is 17 residues long. Losses at the gene ends were 7 bases for V and 8 bases for J; bases not matched to a gene: 21. CDR1 SGHTA and CDR2 FQGNSA come from the germline V gene. The CDR3 nucleotides are TGTGCCAGCACCATTTTCCCAGGGGGCGCAAACTCGCACGGCTACACCTTC. Residues: CASTIFPGGANSHGYTF.

The rearrangement uses TRBV6-1 and TRBJ2-5; possible D gene TRBD1, 6 bases. V lost 6 bases and J lost 3, with 17 bases in between. Germline CDR1 is MNHNS and CDR2 is SASEGT. The CDR3 runs to 15 residues. The CDR3 sequence is CASRDSNRAEETQYF. The CDR3, as DNA: TGTGCCAGCAGAGACTCGAACAGGGCCGAAGAGACCCAGTACTTC.

This rearrangement joins TRBV7-9 to TRBJ1-4; TRBD1 matches 9 bases. The CDR3 is 15 residues long. V gave up 4 bases and J gave up 7 bases; unmatched junction bases: 7. Germline CDR1 reads SEHNR; CDR2 reads FQNEAQ (reference sequence). This CDR3 is CASSYRQGDGEKLFF. The CDR3 DNA reads TGTGCCAGCAGCTACCGACAGGGGGACGGTGAAAAACTGTTTTTT.

The V and J genes are TRBV11-2 and TRBJ2-7; 10 bases agree with TRBD2. V trimming: 5 bases; J trimming: 3 bases; junction bases outside the gene matches: 10. This CDR3 is built from 16 residues. Germline CDR1 and CDR2: SGHAT and FQNNGV. The CDR3 bases are TGTGCCAGCAGCACCATAGCGGGAGGTCGTATCTACGAGCAGTACTTC. Protein: CASSTIAGGRIYEQYF.

This clone came up once. The chain carries TRBV7-2 and TRBJ2-7, with 12 bases identical to TRBD2. The V gene's germline CDR1 is SGHTA and CDR2 FQGNSA. Unmatched junction bases numbered 0, after V lost 0 bases and J lost 3 bases. The CDR3 totals 15 residues. The CDR3 spells CASSLATSGGYEQYF. The CDR3 nucleotides are TGTGCCAGCAGCTTAGCGACTAGCGGGGGCTACGAGCAGTACTTC.

The chain carries TRBV12-2 and TRBJ1-1. TRBV12-2 represents a pseudogene. This CDR3 comprises 16 residues. CDR3 sequence (DNA): TGTGCAAGTCGCTTAGGGCGGACGGCACTGAACACTGAAGCTTTCTTT. Its protein is CASRLGRTALNTEAFF.

This clone appeared once. The chain joins TRBV2 to TRBJ2-1, with TRBD1 matching over 8 bases. The CDR3 covers 15 residues. With V trimmed by 6 bases and J by 1 base, 5 bases remained unmatched. Germline lookup yields CDR1 SNHLY and CDR2 FYNNEI. For the CDR3, the DNA is TGTGCCAGCAGCCAGGACAGGGCATCCTACAATGAGCAGTTCTTC. Protein product: CASSQDRASYNEQFF.

The chain couples TRBV9 to TRBJ1-2, with 9 bases lining up with TRBD1. This CDR3 has 15 amino acids. CDR1 and CDR2 from the germline V gene are SGDLS and YYNGEE. Losses at the gene ends were 0 bases for V and 2 bases for J; bases not matched to a gene: 2. The CDR3 loop is CASSVGGQGNYGYTF. DNA for the CDR3: TGTGCCAGCAGCGTAGGGGGACAGGGAAACTATGGCTACACCTTC.

The chain recombines TRBV11-2 with TRBJ2-3; D is perhaps TRBD1 or TRBD2 (6 bases each). CDR1 and CDR2 (germline): SGHAT, FQNNGV. The CDR3 runs to 14 residues. Trimming removed 5 bases at V and 4 bases at J, with 13 bases between. CDR3 DNA sequence: TGTGCCAGCAGCGCCCTCCGGGGGCCAGATACGCAGTATTTT. Its translation: CASSALRGPDTQYF.

The genes are TRBV19 and TRBJ2-5, with 9 bases matching TRBD2. CDR1 LNHDA and CDR2 SQIVND come from the germline V gene (reference sequence). V lost 6 bases, J lost 5 bases, and 10 bases stayed unmatched. The CDR3 sequence is 15 residues long. The CDR3: CASSRSAGGGETQYF. CDR3 DNA: TGTGCCAGTAGCAGATCCGCGGGAGGGGGCGAGACCCAGTACTTC. The full variable domain, completed using reference TRBV19 and TRBJ2-5, is DGGITQSPKYLFRKEGQNVTLSCEQNLNHDAMYWYRQDPGQGLRLIYYSQIVNDFQKGDIAEGYSVSREKKESFPLTVTSAQKNPTAFYLCASSRSAGGGETQYFGPGTRLLVL.

The sample holds one count of this clone. The V gene is TRBV6-5, the J gene TRBJ2-7, with D tentatively TRBD1 (6 bases). Per the germline V gene, CDR1 is MNHEY and CDR2 is SVGAGI. The CDR3 contains 13 residues. V was pared by 5 bases and J by 2 bases, with 10 bases between. The CDR3 bases are TGTGCCAGCAGTACAGGGTACACCTACGAGCAGTACTTC. Amino acids: CASSTGYTYEQYF.

For this clone: Distinct nucleotide sequences in the sample also encode this CDR3. The genes are TRBV2 and TRBJ1-6, with D perhaps matching TRBD1 (5 bases). Between the trimmed V and J ends, which lost 9 bases and 6 bases, there was a span of 12 bases. This CDR3 is 13 amino acids long. CDR1 is SNHLY, CDR2 FYNNEI, per germline. This CDR3 reads CARSGQLNSPLHF. The CDR3 DNA follows: TGTGCCAGGTCGGGGCAGCTTAATTCACCCCTCCACTTT.

This chain links TRBV18 with TRBJ1-5, with no clear D. Deletions cut 1 base from V and 5 bases from J, with 9 bases between. Looked up from germline, CDR1 is KGHSH and CDR2 is LQKENI. The CDR3 loop spans 14 amino acids. CDR3 sequence: CASSPRAGDQPQHF. The CDR3 coding sequence is TGTGCCAGCTCACCACGGGCAGGAGATCAGCCCCAGCATTTT.

The V gene is TRBV10-3, the J gene TRBJ2-3; 10 bases are a match to TRBD2. The CDR3 loop spans 14 amino acids. Germline lookup yields CDR1 ENHRY and CDR2 SYGVKD. After removal of 5 bases from V and 6 bases from J, the junction contained 5 bases not matched to a gene. In nucleotides, the CDR3 is TGTGCCATCAGTAGCGGGAGGGATGCGGATACGCAGTATTTT. Its protein is CAISSGRDADTQYF.

This clone was seen a single time. The chain has TRBV2 and TRBJ1-3; 7 bases are shared with TRBD1. The CDR3 has 16 amino acids. Germline CDR1 and CDR2: SNHLY and FYNNEI. The V and J ends lost 2 bases and 0 bases, in that order; junction bases with no gene match: 4. In DNA form, the CDR3 reads TGTGCCAGCAGTGAACAGGGGGTCTACTCTGGAAACACCATATATTTT. This translates into CASSEQGVYSGNTIYF.

V is TRBV5-1 and J is TRBJ2-5, with TRBD2 identical over 8 bases. Losses at the gene ends were 7 bases for V and 1 base for J; bases not matched to a gene: 6. This CDR3 is built from 14 residues. Germline CDR1 reads SGHRS; CDR2 reads YFSETQ. For the CDR3, the DNA is TGCGCCAGCTCCATCGCGGGGGGCCAAGAGACCCAGTACTTC. It codes for CASSIAGGQETQYF.

V and J are TRBV4-1 and TRBJ1-1; D gene unclear. This CDR3 has 13 residues. Per germline, CDR1 MGHRA and CDR2 YSYEKL. Between the trimmed V and J ends, which lost 4 bases and 5 bases, there was a span of 11 bases. The CDR3 DNA sequence: TGCGCCAGCAGCCCCCCCTTTTTAACTGAAGCTTTCTTT. Translated: CASSPPFLTEAFF.

The chain combines TRBV14 with TRBJ2-1; 8 bases are a match to TRBD1. This CDR3 is 16 amino acids long. V shed 3 bases and J 2 bases; nucleotides not matched to a gene: 6. The germline gives CDR1 SGHDN, CDR2 FVKESK. The CDR3 region has the DNA TGTGCCAGCAGCCATCTCTCGGACAGGGCCTACAATGAGCAGTTCTTC. Its translation is CASSHLSDRAYNEQFF.

On this clone: The DNA is left out, because the CDR3 cannot be placed on it with certainty; the CDR3 is given as TCRdb lists it. The chain employs TRBV6-6 and TRBJ2-7. With termini counted, the CDR3 has 16 amino acids. CDR1 is MNHNY, CDR2 SVGAGI, per germline (reference sequence). The CDR3 sequence is CASSTSDGPSSYEQYF.

The rearrangement links TRBV9 to TRBJ1-6, with TRBD1 as a possible D gene (5 bases). V was shortened by 6 bases and J by 0 bases, with 7 bases between the two germline ends. Germline CDR1 SGDLS, CDR2 YYNGEE. There are 14 residues in the CDR3. The CDR3 region has the DNA TGTGCCAGCACCGGGGGCTCCTATAATTCACCCCTCCACTTT. Its protein product is CASTGGSYNSPLHF.